Listed below are T cell receptor beta chains from one sample, sequenced in a study of blood T cell repertoires in COVID-19. Clones were sequenced by immunoSEQ multiplex PCR, and TCRdb holds only the in-frame ones, with some missing. The top ten hold just over 6% of the sample, which has 10,000 to 15,000 clones, around 71% seen once. The specimen was peripheral blood. These receptors all stem from a man in his sixties with COVID-19, enrolled during active disease. CDR3s include the opening cysteine and the closing phenylalanine or tryptophan. The D gene is left open where the match is weak. Clone sizes are given selectively: once, few, many, or a class where the clone is expanded.

V	D	J	size	DNA	CDR3
TRBV7-6	.	TRBJ1-5	medium-sized	TGTGCCAGCAGCTTAGGGCTCGATCAGCCCCAGCATTTT	CASSLGLDQPQHF
TRBV7-9	.	TRBJ1-2	few	TGTGCCAGCAGCGCCGGGACAACCTCCTTC	CASSAGTTSF
TRBV2	.	TRBJ2-6	.	TGTGCCAAAGAAACAGGGCCTAGCTCTGGGGCCAACGTCCTGACTTTC	CAKETGPSSGANVLTF
TRBV7-2	TRBD1	TRBJ1-1	.	TGTGCCAGCAGTCCAACAGGGGGCACTGAAGCTTTCTTT	CASSPTGGTEAFF
TRBV6-5	TRBD1	TRBJ1-2	.	TGTGCCGCCGGGACAGCCCTTTCCCCACTCTATGGCTACACCTTC	CAAGTALSPLYGYTF
TRBV29-1	.	TRBJ1-1	.	TGCAGCGTTGAAACAGGGACAATAGAAGCTTTCTTT	CSVETGTIEAFF
TRBV28	TRBD1	TRBJ2-7	.	TGTGCCAGCAGCCGGAGACAGGGTTCCTACGAGCAGTACTTC	CASSRRQGSYEQYF
TRBV6-6	.	TRBJ1-1	.	TGTGCCAGCAGTTCTTCTTACACTGAAGCTTTCTTT	CASSSSYTEAFF
TRBV4-3	.	TRBJ2-5	.	TGCGCCAGCAGCCAAGATCGGGAGGGGGCTGGGGAGACCCAGTACTTC	CASSQDREGAGETQYF
TRBV4-2	.	TRBJ1-6	.	TGTGCCAGCAGCCTCGAAGACCGGGGGTACTCACCCCTCCACTTT	CASSLEDRGYSPLHF
TRBV5-5	.	TRBJ1-6	.	TGTGCCAGCAGCTTGTCCAGGGTTAATTCACCCCTCCACTTT	CASSLSRVNSPLHF
TRBV7-2	.	TRBJ1-4	.	TGTGCCAGCAGCTTAGCGGTCAGGGCCGATGGAAAACTGTTTTTT	CASSLAVRADGKLFF
TRBV20-1	.	TRBJ2-3	.	TGCAGTGCTAGTGACCCCCTAGTTACCTTCACAGATACGCAGTATTTT	CSASDPLVTFTDTQYF